The sequence of this TCR beta chain was determined in a study of blood T cell repertoires in COVID-19. Study details: Spain, Italy and the United States supplied samples that represented acute and convalescent COVID-19.

In the study's own analysis: Nucleated cell counts were estimated from reference gene primer amplification. Using immunoSEQ multiplex PCR, the repertoire was profiled, and TCRdb retains in-frame clones only, with some absent. V and J calls and clone size are as listed in that table; D and trimming were resolved from the DNA. The data contain hundreds of thousands of clones, around 88% of them singletons. The ends were cut back, 2 bases at V and 8 bases at J, with 10 bases in the middle. CDR3 length equals 13 residues. Looked up from germline, CDR1 is LGHDT and CDR2 is YNNKEL (reference sequence). The chain joins TRBV3-1 (or the pseudogene TRBV3-2) to TRBJ2-1; D is unclear. Sequenced material: peripheral blood. This TCR derives from a woman in her thirties who had recovered from COVID-19. The CDR3 coding sequence is TGTGCCAGCAGCCAAAATATAGCTGATGAGCAGTTCTTC. Its protein product is CASSQNIADEQFF.